Sequencing of this T cell receptor (beta chain) was carried out in a study of T cell responses to AZD1222 COVID-19 vaccine. Study observations and caveats: Repertoires were obtained solely post-peak T cell response. The study found Spike-specific TCR breadth and depth rose after two AZD1222 doses.

The CDR3 totals 15 residues. Germline CDR1 reads MNHEY; CDR2 reads SMNVEV (reference sequence). J was trimmed by 0 bases and V by 5 bases; bases with no gene match: 4. Sequenced by immunoSEQ multiplex PCR; TCRdb stores in-frame clones only, minus some. There are approximately 100,000 clones in the sample; under 95% occur only once, and approximately 1.1% lies in the top ten. Details on this clone: As yet, its antigen is unknown.

The origin of this receptor is an adult in good health. The sequences come from peripheral blood, collected on day 0 of AZD1222 vaccination. This chain links TRBV27 with TRBJ2-1; 7 bases map to TRBD2. The CDR3 loop is CASSPRTSSYNEQFF. The CDR3 region has the DNA TGTGCCAGCAGTCCCCGGACTAGCTCCTACAATGAGCAGTTCTTC.